This T cell receptor beta chain emerged from a study of cytomegalovirus exposure and HLA in healthy donors. Points from the study as a whole: Solely CMV serostatus was available to characterize immune exposure. Associated with HLA alleles at 0.05 false discovery rate in a later analysis were over 15,000 TCR beta sequences.

This clone was seen a single time. Its antigen is still unknown. With 60 Vbeta and 13 Jbeta primers, the PCR was carried out. Sequencing was performed with immunoSEQ multiplex PCR; in TCRdb, only in-frame clones are kept and a portion is missing. The data show some 160,000 clones, 75% to 90% seen once. The receptor comes from a male donor in good health and CMV-seronegative. What was sequenced was PBMCs.

Here the CDR3 reads CASSSGTGFYEQYF. The CDR3 DNA reads TGTGCCAGCAGCTCGGGGACAGGGTTTTACGAGCAGTACTTC. The gene calls are TRBV7-9 and TRBJ2-7, with 9 bases fitting TRBD1. The V and J ends lost 4 bases and 4 bases, in that order; junction bases with no gene match: 5. The CDR3 runs to 14 residues. Germline V gene lookup returns CDR1 SEHNR and CDR2 FQNEAQ (reference sequence).